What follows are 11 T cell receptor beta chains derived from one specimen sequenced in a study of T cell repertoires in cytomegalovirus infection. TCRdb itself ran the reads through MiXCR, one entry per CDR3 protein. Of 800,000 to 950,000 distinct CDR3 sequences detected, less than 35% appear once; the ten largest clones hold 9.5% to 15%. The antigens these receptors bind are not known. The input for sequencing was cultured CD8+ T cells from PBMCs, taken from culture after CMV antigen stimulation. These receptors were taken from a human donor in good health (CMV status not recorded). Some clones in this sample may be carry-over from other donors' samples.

DNA for the CDR3: TGTGCCAGCAGGGACTCGGAGGTAGGAGGCTACACCTTC. The encoded protein is CASRDSEVGGYTF. This chain connects TRBV12-3 or TRBV12-4 to TRBJ1-2, with D hard to call. The V end lost 6 bases, the J end lost 8 bases, and 16 bases lay between the germline ends. This CDR3 contains 13 residues.

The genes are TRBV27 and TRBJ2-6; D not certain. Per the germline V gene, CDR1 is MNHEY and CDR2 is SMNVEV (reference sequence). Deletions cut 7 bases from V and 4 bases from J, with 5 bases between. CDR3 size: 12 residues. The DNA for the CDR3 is TGTGCCAGCACTGGGGGGGCCAACGTCCTGACTTTC. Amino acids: CASTGGANVLTF.

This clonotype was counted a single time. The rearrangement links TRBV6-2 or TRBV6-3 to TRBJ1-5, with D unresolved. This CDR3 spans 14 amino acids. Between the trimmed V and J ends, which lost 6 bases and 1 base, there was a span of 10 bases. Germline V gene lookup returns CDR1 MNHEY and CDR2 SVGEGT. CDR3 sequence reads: CASRNGVSNQPQHF. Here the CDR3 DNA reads TGTGCCAGCAGAAATGGAGTAAGCAATCAGCCCCAGCATTTT.

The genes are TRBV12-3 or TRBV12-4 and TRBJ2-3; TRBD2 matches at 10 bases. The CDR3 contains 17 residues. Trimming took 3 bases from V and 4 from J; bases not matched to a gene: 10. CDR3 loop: CASSFSVAGGISDTQYF. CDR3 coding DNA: TGTGCCAGCAGTTTCTCGGTAGCGGGGGGTATCTCAGATACGCAGTATTTT.

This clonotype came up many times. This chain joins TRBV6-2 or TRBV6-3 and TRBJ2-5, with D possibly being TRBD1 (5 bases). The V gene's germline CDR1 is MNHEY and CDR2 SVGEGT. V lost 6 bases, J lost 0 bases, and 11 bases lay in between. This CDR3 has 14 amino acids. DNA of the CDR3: TGTGCCAGCAGCTTTCAGGGTAACCAAGAGACCCAGTACTTC. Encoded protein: CASSFQGNQETQYF.

CDR3 sequence: CASSAGTGHSYEQYF. The CDR3, as DNA: TGTGCCAGCAGCGCAGGGACAGGCCATTCTTACGAGCAGTACTTC. This chain joins TRBV5-4 and TRBJ2-7; 8 bases match TRBD1. V lost 4 bases to trimming and J lost 4 bases; unmatched junction nucleotides: 10. This CDR3 contains 15 residues. The germline V gene has CDR1 SGHNT and CDR2 YYREEE (reference sequence).

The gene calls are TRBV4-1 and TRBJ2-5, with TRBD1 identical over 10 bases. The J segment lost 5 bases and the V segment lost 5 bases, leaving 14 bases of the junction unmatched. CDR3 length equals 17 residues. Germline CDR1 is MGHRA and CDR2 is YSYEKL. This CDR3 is CASSGKGDRGPLETQYF. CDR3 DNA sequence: TGCGCCAGCAGCGGCAAGGGCGACAGGGGGCCTTTGGAGACCCAGTACTTC.

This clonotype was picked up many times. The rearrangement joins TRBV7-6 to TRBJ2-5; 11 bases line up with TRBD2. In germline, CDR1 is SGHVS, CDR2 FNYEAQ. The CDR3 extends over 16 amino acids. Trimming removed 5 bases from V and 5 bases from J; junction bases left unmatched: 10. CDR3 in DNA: TGTGCCAGCAGCGACCTAGCGGGGGGCCGTTTGGAGACCCAGTACTTC. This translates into CASSDLAGGRLETQYF.

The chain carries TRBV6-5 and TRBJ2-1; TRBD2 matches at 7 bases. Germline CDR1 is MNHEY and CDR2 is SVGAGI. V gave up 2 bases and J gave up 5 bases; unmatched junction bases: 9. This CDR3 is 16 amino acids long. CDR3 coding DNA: TGTGCCAGCAGTTACAACGCGGGGGTTCCTCACAATGAGCAGTTCTTC. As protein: CASSYNAGVPHNEQFF.

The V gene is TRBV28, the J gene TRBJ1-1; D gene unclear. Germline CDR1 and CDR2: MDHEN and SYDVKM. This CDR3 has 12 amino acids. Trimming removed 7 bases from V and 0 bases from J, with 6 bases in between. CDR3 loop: CASTGVNTEAFF. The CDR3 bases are TGTGCCAGCACCGGGGTGAACACTGAAGCTTTCTTT.

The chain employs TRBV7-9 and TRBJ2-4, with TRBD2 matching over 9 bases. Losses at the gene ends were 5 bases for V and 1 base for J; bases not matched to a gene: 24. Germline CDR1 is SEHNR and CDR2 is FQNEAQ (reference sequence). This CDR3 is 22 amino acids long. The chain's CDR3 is CASSAGTVMNGGGAGAKNIQYF. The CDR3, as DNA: TGTGCCAGCAGCGCCGGGACAGTGATGAACGGCGGGGGGGCCGGGGCCAAAAACATTCAGTACTTC.